This T cell receptor beta chain emerged from a study of OX40 agonist ivuxolimab in advanced cancers. Turning to the study itself: Three patients had partial responses: one hepatocellular carcinoma, two cutaneous melanoma.

Details on this clone: Its specificity is unknown.

Sampling of blood occurred at baseline, cycle 4 day 1, and cycle 7 day 1. Study findings and constraints: Some of the nonresponding patients also showed low levels of normalized T-cell clonal expansion.

V lost 1 base, J lost 7 bases, and 11 bases lay in between. Looked up from germline, CDR1 is SGHTA and CDR2 is FQGNSA. The CDR3 spans 15 residues. Here immunoSEQ multiplex PCR was the method, and the copy in TCRdb shows in-frame clones only, minus some. The sample has 98,000 or so clones, around 85% seen once. Sequences were derived from CD4+ or CD8+ T cells sorted from blood, sampled in a trial of the OX40 agonist ivuxolimab. This chain connects TRBV7-2 to TRBJ1-6; no clear D. This sequence originates from an adult with an advanced solid tumor such as melanoma, head and neck, liver or kidney cancer. The CDR3, as DNA: TGTGCCAGCAGCTTAGGAGGCCTTTGGAATTCACCCCTCCACTTT. Encoded protein: CASSLGGLWNSPLHF.